The sample holds many counts of the clone carrying this TCR beta chain. Its specificity is not known. The source of the sample is a study of identical twins. General study results and limits: Memory repertoires lacked the insertion deficit that abundant cord blood beta clonotypes showed. The presence of invariant MAIT and iNKT cells could partly confound analyses of zero-insertion sequences. Those out-of-frame alpha sequences shared by twins showed an excess of low generation probability.

The ends were cut back, 6 bases at V and 2 bases at J, with 4 bases in the middle. Germline CDR1 reads MNHEY; CDR2 reads SVGAGI. There are 11 residues in the CDR3. Template switching (which added a universal primer site) was used, and cDNA carried unique molecular identifiers. TCRdb processed the 5' RACE reads anew with MiXCR; each CDR3 protein has one entry. The data contain 690,000 or so distinct CDR3 sequences, roughly 6% of them singletons. This chain connects TRBV6-5 to TRBJ1-1; no firm D call. The source is a man aged 18 to 35 in good health. The material sequenced was naive T cells sorted from blood. The CDR3 DNA is TGTGCCAGCAGATCAAACACTGAAGCTTTCTTT. Translated: CASRSNTEAFF.